Each of the 16 T cell receptor beta chains below was sequenced from the same sample in a study of CD8 T cells in ankylosing spondylitis. General study results and limits: Blood of patients with ankylosing spondylitis appeared to be characterized by a TCR beta motif of eight highly homologous variants.

TCRdb redid the calling of the 5' RACE reads with MiXCR, one entry per CDR3 protein. Found here are some 800,000 distinct CDR3 sequences, about 12% of them singletons; the top ten hold less than 0.65%. These TCRs are of unknown antigen specificity. The sequencing sample was made of blood, either unsorted or a sorted T cell fraction (not recorded which). Receptors were obtained from a male donor with ankylosing spondylitis.

The chain uses TRBV4-3 and TRBJ2-1, with D perhaps matching TRBD2 (7 bases). The germline V and J ends were trimmed by 2 bases and 7 bases, with 21 bases remaining between them. Looked up from germline, CDR1 is LGHNA and CDR2 is YSLEER. There are 17 residues in the CDR3. The CDR3 DNA follows: TGCGCCAGCAGCCAATACTTTGGGGGGGGCCAACTTAATGAGCAGTTCTTC. Translation gives CASSQYFGGGQLNEQFF.

V gene TRBV6-5 combines with J gene TRBJ2-5, with unresolved D. V was pared by 0 bases and J by 2 bases, with 10 bases between. CDR1 MNHEY and CDR2 SVGAGI come from the germline V gene. The CDR3 consists of 15 residues. The CDR3 nucleotides are TGTGCCAGCAGTTACTCGTACCTGGGACAAGAGACCCAGTACTTC. This encodes CASSYSYLGQETQYF.

At least ten counts were recorded for this clonotype. The rearrangement uses TRBV12-3 or TRBV12-4 and TRBJ2-2; tentatively, D is TRBD1 (6 bases). The V and J ends lost 6 bases and 1 base respectively, with 15 bases between them. The CDR3 contains 16 residues. In DNA, the CDR3 is TGTGCCAGCAGGGCTACCCCAGGGGAGAACACCGGGGAGCTGTTTTTT. Amino acids: CASRATPGENTGELFF.

Ten or more counts support this clonotype. V usage is TRBV7-2 and J usage is TRBJ1-1, with 7 bases fitting TRBD1. Germline trimming cut 5 bases from V and 3 bases from J; bases unmatched to any gene: 6. The germline V gene has CDR1 SGHTA and CDR2 FQGNSA. The CDR3 runs 14 residues. CDR3: CASSPRTGYTEAFF. In nucleotides, the CDR3 is TGTGCCAGCAGCCCTCGGACAGGCTACACTGAAGCTTTCTTT.

The chain is built from TRBV7-2 and TRBJ2-7; D remains unclear. The length of the CDR3 is 16 residues. Per the germline V gene, CDR1 is SGHTA and CDR2 is FQGNSA. Trimming removed 0 bases from V and 3 bases from J, with 15 bases in between. The CDR3 coding sequence is TGTGCCAGCAGCTTAGCGGTGACCGCCCTTCACTACGAGCAGTACTTC. Translation: CASSLAVTALHYEQYF. Complete variable domain (other parts from reference TRBV7-2 and TRBJ2-7): GAGVSQSPSNKVTEKGKDVELRCDPISGHTALYWYRQSLGQGLEFLIYFQGNSAPDKSGLPSDRFSAERTGGSVSTLTIQRTQQEDSAVYLCASSLAVTALHYEQYFGPGTRLTVT.

This clonotype came up a few times. The chain recombines TRBV18 with TRBJ2-7, with D possibly being TRBD1 or TRBD2 (6 bases each). Germline lookup yields CDR1 KGHSH and CDR2 LQKENI. This CDR3 region has 17 residues. With 0 bases removed from V and 0 bases from J, the gap between germline ends came to 15 bases. CDR3 region: CASSPPIGGPSSYEQYF. DNA of the CDR3: TGTGCCAGCTCACCACCGATCGGGGGCCCAAGCTCCTACGAGCAGTACTTC.

This clonotype has just a few counts. V gene TRBV20-1 combines with J gene TRBJ2-3, with TRBD2 matching 8 bases. V shed 3 bases and J 2 bases; nucleotides not matched to a gene: 7. The CDR3 is 15 residues long. The V gene's germline CDR1 is DFQATT and CDR2 SNEGSKA (reference sequence). This CDR3 reads CSARESGGPTDTQYF. The CDR3 nucleotides are TGCAGTGCTAGGGAAAGCGGGGGACCCACAGATACGCAGTATTTT.

This clonotype was counted only a few times. The chain uses TRBV24-1 and TRBJ2-3; the D gene is possibly TRBD1 (6 bases). This CDR3 spans 16 amino acids. Trimming shortened V by 0 bases and J by 1 base, and 10 bases separated the two germline ends. Germline V gene lookup returns CDR1 KGHDR and CDR2 SFDVKD. CDR3 loop: CATSDLTGQRTDTQYF. CDR3 coding DNA: TGTGCCACCAGTGATTTGACAGGGCAGCGCACAGATACGCAGTATTTT.

There are many counts of this clonotype. V is TRBV5-6 and J is TRBJ1-4, with unresolved D. V lost 4 bases, J lost 5 bases, and 15 bases lay in between. The germline gives CDR1 SGHDT, CDR2 YYEEEE. This CDR3 region has 15 residues. In DNA, the CDR3 is TGTGCCAGCAGCCGTCGGGGTTTCGCCAATGAAAAACTGTTTTTT. Its protein is CASSRRGFANEKLFF.

Ten or more counts support this clonotype. This sequence joins TRBV12-3 or TRBV12-4 and TRBJ1-5; TRBD1 matches 10 bases. CDR3 length: 16 amino acids. V shed 3 bases and J 6 bases; nucleotides not matched to a gene: 8. This chain's CDR3 is CASSFRGGQGTQPQHF. CDR3 DNA sequence: TGTGCCAGCAGTTTTCGAGGGGGACAGGGGACTCAGCCCCAGCATTTT.

This clonotype has only a few counts. The chain has TRBV5-1 and TRBJ2-7; tentative D call: TRBD2 (6 bases). Trimming removed 1 base at V and 5 bases at J, with 10 bases between. CDR3 length equals 13 residues. Germline assignment: CDR1 SGHRS and CDR2 YFSETQ. This CDR3 is CASSLWAGNEQYF. CDR3 DNA: TGCGCCAGCAGCTTGTGGGCGGGAAACGAGCAGTACTTC.

This clonotype was counted only a few times. The rearrangement links TRBV19 to TRBJ2-2; D call uncertain. The germline gives CDR1 LNHDA, CDR2 SQIVND (reference sequence). The V gene lost 0 bases and the J gene lost 5 bases, with 10 bases spanning the gap. This CDR3 is built from 15 residues. The CDR3 sequence is CASSIDRADTGELFF. CDR3 DNA sequence: TGTGCCAGTAGTATAGATAGGGCGGATACCGGGGAGCTGTTTTTT.

The gene calls are TRBV20-1 and TRBJ2-7; maybe TRBD2 (6 bases). The V end was cut by 2 bases, the J end by 3 bases, with 14 bases between. Germline lookup yields CDR1 DFQATT and CDR2 SNEGSKA (reference sequence). This CDR3 region has 14 residues. This CDR3 reads CSARRLDAHYEQYF. CDR3 sequence (DNA): TGCAGTGCTAGACGACTAGACGCTCACTACGAGCAGTACTTC.

Many counts were recorded for this clonotype. The chain has TRBV24-1 and TRBJ2-1; 9 nucleotides align to TRBD1. CDR3 length: 16 amino acids. J gave up 4 bases and V 3 bases, and 6 bases lay outside the gene matches. The V gene's germline CDR1 is KGHDR and CDR2 SFDVKD. CDR3 DNA: TGTGCCACCAGTGATCCCGGGACAGGGAATTACAATGAGCAGTTCTTC. It yields the protein CATSDPGTGNYNEQFF.

This clonotype was seen only a few times. The gene calls are TRBV29-1 and TRBJ2-3; tentative D call: TRBD2 (5 bases). This CDR3 contains 13 residues. V was clipped by 0 bases and J by 4 bases, with 8 bases between them. Germline V gene lookup returns CDR1 SQVTM and CDR2 ANQGSEA. The CDR3 region is CSVEEGSADTQYF. The CDR3 DNA is TGCAGCGTTGAAGAGGGTAGCGCAGATACGCAGTATTTT.

In its sample, this clonotype was seen a few times. The genes are TRBV5-1 and TRBJ2-3; 8 bases are a match to TRBD1. After removal of 4 bases from V and 2 bases from J, the junction contained 9 bases not matched to a gene. The germline V gene has CDR1 SGHRS and CDR2 YFSETQ. This CDR3 is 16 amino acids long. In DNA form, the CDR3 reads TGCGCCAGCAGCGTATTTCCGGGACAGGTCACAGATACGCAGTATTTT. Translated: CASSVFPGQVTDTQYF.